A selection of T cell receptor beta chains follows, all from one sample in a study of blood T cells in healthy people across ages. TCRdb fed the 5' RACE reads into MiXCR, producing one record per CDR3 protein. The top ten clones hold approximately 29% of a sample with about 290,000 distinct CDR3 sequences, around 30% of them seen once. The sequenced sample was blood. The origin of the receptors is an older woman in good health. Both conserved end residues are trimmed from each CDR3.

j_call v_call cdr3_aa
TRBJ1-6 TRBV5-1 ASTAGTSYNSPLH
TRBJ2-2 TRBV12-3/TRBV12-4 ASRSSRGWGTGELF
TRBJ2-4 TRBV7-2 ASSLYGTSGRARNIQY
TRBJ1-5 TRBV7-6 ASSLVLGSGPQH
TRBJ1-2 TRBV5-1 ASSPDRGGYGYT
TRBJ2-7 TRBV12-3/TRBV12-4 ASSFRDSGSYEQY
TRBJ2-7 TRBV11-2 ASSPGLAGEQY
TRBJ1-4 TRBV6-2/TRBV6-3 ASSYSNPSGEKLF
TRBJ1-4 TRBV6-6 ASSSSGPEGEKLF
TRBJ1-2 TRBV28 ASISIANYGYT
TRBJ2-2 TRBV4-3 ASSQGHLTGELF
TRBJ1-5 TRBV20-1 SASLDIPQH
TRBJ2-5 TRBV20-1 SAGRSRGQTQY
TRBJ1-2 TRBV28 ASSLTTNYGYT
TRBJ2-7 TRBV10-3 AISESTGERGYEQY
TRBJ1-6 TRBV6-5 ASSYSSGGAESPLH
TRBJ2-3 TRBV3-1 ASSQETAGASGDTQY
TRBJ2-4 TRBV20-1 SARNGNIQY
TRBJ1-1 TRBV18 ASSPTPQGTGTEAF
TRBJ2-5 TRBV7-2 ASSLSGAQETQY
TRBJ2-1 TRBV2 ASSGGRGGGAGSYNEQF
TRBJ2-3 TRBV5-1 ASSLQTPNTDTQY
TRBJ2-7 TRBV28 ASGGPFSYEQY
TRBJ2-5 TRBV7-9 ASSQWGRGETQY
TRBJ2-5 TRBV18 ASSPRDYQAGETQY
TRBJ1-1 TRBV27 ASSLNSGDTEAF
TRBJ2-5 TRBV28 ASSLSVGPETQY
TRBJ2-2 TRBV28 ASSFRDRWTRELF
TRBJ2-3 TRBV4-1 ANSPKASGRAHTDTQY
TRBJ2-7 TRBV18 ASSPGSQAYEQY
TRBJ1-2 TRBV4-1 ASSQGAADYGYT
TRBJ1-2 TRBV11-2 ASRLQGAGYGYT